These T cell receptor beta chains were read from a single sample in a study of cytomegalovirus exposure and HLA in healthy donors. Measured with immunoSEQ multiplex PCR; TCRdb has only the in-frame clones, and not every one. The sample yields around 140,000 clones, 79% seen once. Input material: PBMCs. The origin of the receptors is a male donor in good health and CMV-seronegative. The CDR3 runs from the conserved cysteine through the conserved F or W. Fields, in order: clone size, J gene, V gene, D gene, CDR3 protein, CDR3 DNA. The D gene is left open where the match is weak. Clone size is shown for a subset of rows, as once, few, many or a class of expanded clone.

size: NA
J: TRBJ2-5
V: TRBV10-3
D: TRBD1
CDR3: CAISGGQGVKETQYF
DNA: TGTGCCATCAGTGGGGGACAGGGGGTAAAAGAGACCCAGTACTTC

size: NA
J: TRBJ2-5
V: TRBV18
D: TRBD2
CDR3: CASSPPAGGQETQYF
DNA: TGTGCCAGCTCACCACCGGCGGGGGGGCAAGAGACCCAGTACTTC

size: few
J: TRBJ2-7
V: TRBV6-5
D: TRBD1
CDR3: CASSYSRDRAEQYF
DNA: TGTGCCAGCAGTTACTCCAGGGACAGGGCCGAGCAGTACTTC

size: NA
J: TRBJ2-5
V: TRBV6-1
D: NA
CDR3: CASMSGTGIQETQYF
DNA: TGTGCCAGCATGTCGGGAACAGGGATTCAAGAGACCCAGTACTTC

size: NA
J: TRBJ2-2
V: TRBV7-2
D: TRBD2
CDR3: CASSRQRGEGELFF
DNA: TGTGCCAGCAGTCGACAGCGGGGGGAAGGGGAGCTGTTTTTT

size: NA
J: TRBJ2-1
V: TRBV9
D: NA
CDR3: CASSVALAFYNEQFF
DNA: TGTGCCAGCAGCGTAGCCCTAGCTTTCTACAATGAGCAGTTCTTC

size: NA
J: TRBJ2-5
V: TRBV11-3
D: NA
CDR3: CASSSGEWGETQYF
DNA: TGTGCCAGCAGCTCGGGAGAATGGGGAGAGACCCAGTACTTC

size: NA
J: TRBJ2-5
V: TRBV5-1
D: TRBD2
CDR3: CASSFGSGGAGETQYF
DNA: TGCGCCAGCAGCTTCGGTAGCGGGGGGGCCGGAGAGACCCAGTACTTC

size: NA
J: TRBJ2-7
V: TRBV4-3
D: NA
CDR3: CASSQGTCEYF
DNA: TGCGCCAGCAGCCAAGGGACATGCGAGTACTTC

size: NA
J: TRBJ2-2
V: TRBV9
D: NA
CDR3: CASSVGGGNTGELFF
DNA: TGTGCCAGCAGCGTAGGGGGGGGCAACACCGGGGAGCTGTTTTTT

size: NA
J: TRBJ1-4
V: TRBV7-2
D: TRBD1
CDR3: CASSTHRGINEKLFF
DNA: TGTGCCAGCAGCACACACAGGGGTATTAATGAAAAACTGTTTTTT

size: NA
J: TRBJ2-5
V: TRBV7-2
D: NA
CDR3: CASSFGLQETQYF
DNA: TGTGCCAGCAGCTTTGGGCTACAAGAGACCCAGTACTTC

size: NA
J: TRBJ2-7
V: TRBV7-3
D: TRBD2
CDR3: CASSFGGGGAYEQYF
DNA: TGTGCCAGCAGCTTTGGCGGCGGGGGGGCCTACGAGCAGTACTTC

size: NA
J: TRBJ1-1
V: TRBV5-1
D: TRBD1
CDR3: CASSPTGDNTEAFF
DNA: TGCGCCAGCAGCCCGACAGGGGACAACACTGAAGCTTTCTTT

size: NA
J: TRBJ1-1
V: TRBV6-5
D: TRBD1
CDR3: CASSSGTGGAAFF
DNA: TGTGCCAGCAGTTCAGGGACAGGGGGCGCAGCTTTCTTT

size: NA
J: TRBJ2-5
V: TRBV5-8
D: TRBD1
CDR3: CASSHVGTASAGETQYF
DNA: TGTGCCAGCAGCCATGTGGGGACAGCCTCTGCGGGAGAGACCCAGTACTTC

size: once
J: TRBJ2-5
V: TRBV4-3
D: NA
CDR3: CASSQQGETQYF
DNA: TGCGCCAGCAGCCAGCAGGGAGAGACCCAGTACTTC

size: NA
J: TRBJ1-6
V: TRBV11-2
D: TRBD1
CDR3: CASSVQGLPSPLHF
DNA: TGTGCCAGCAGCGTACAGGGGTTGCCTTCACCCCTCCACTTT

size: NA
J: TRBJ2-5
V: TRBV19
D: TRBD1
CDR3: CASSSTTGEETQYF
DNA: TGTGCCAGTAGTTCCACGACAGGGGAAGAGACCCAGTACTTC

size: NA
J: TRBJ1-1
V: TRBV9
D: TRBD1
CDR3: CASSAGQGKAFF
DNA: TGTGCCAGCAGCGCCGGACAGGGGAAAGCTTTCTTT

size: NA
J: TRBJ2-5
V: TRBV7-6
D: NA
CDR3: CASSLSETQYF
DNA: TGTGCCAGCAGCTTGAGTGAGACCCAGTACTTC

size: NA
J: TRBJ1-5
V: TRBV7-8
D: NA
CDR3: CASSLAPRGSNQPQHF
DNA: TGTGCCAGCAGCTTAGCTCCTAGGGGTTCCAATCAGCCCCAGCATTTT

size: NA
J: TRBJ1-5
V: TRBV29-1
D: NA
CDR3: CSVGEEGQPQHF
DNA: TGCAGCGTTGGGGAGGAGGGGCAGCCCCAGCATTTT

size: NA
J: TRBJ1-1
V: TRBV10-3
D: NA
CDR3: CAIRAGMNTEAFF
DNA: TGTGCCATCAGGGCAGGGATGAACACTGAAGCTTTCTTT

size: few
J: TRBJ1-2
V: TRBV4-1
D: NA
CDR3: CASSRQGPNYGYTF
DNA: TGCGCCAGCAGCCGGCAGGGCCCCAACTATGGCTACACCTTC

size: NA
J: TRBJ2-2
V: TRBV19
D: NA
CDR3: CASSGGRVRLNTGELFF
DNA: TGTGCCAGTAGTGGAGGACGGGTCCGCCTGAACACCGGGGAGCTGTTTTTT

size: once
J: TRBJ1-5
V: TRBV7-8
D: TRBD1
CDR3: CASSIRGQGFNQPQHF
DNA: TGTGCCAGCAGCATTAGGGGACAGGGGTTCAATCAGCCCCAGCATTTT

size: NA
J: TRBJ2-7
V: TRBV7-2
D: TRBD2
CDR3: CASSLERGGLREQYF
DNA: TGTGCCAGCAGCTTAGAGCGGGGGGGCTTACGCGAGCAGTACTTC

size: NA
J: TRBJ1-6
V: TRBV30
D: NA
CDR3: CAWTGGTVFNSPLHF
DNA: TGTGCCTGGACGGGAGGGACCGTTTTTAATTCACCCCTCCACTTT

size: NA
J: TRBJ1-5
V: TRBV9
D: TRBD1
CDR3: CASSAGDSSQPQHF
DNA: TGTGCCAGCAGCGCCGGGGACAGCTCTCAGCCCCAGCATTTT

size: NA
J: TRBJ2-3
V: TRBV4-3
D: NA
CDR3: CASSQSPRADTQYF
DNA: TGCGCCAGCAGCCAAAGTCCCCGCGCAGATACGCAGTATTTT

size: once
J: TRBJ2-3
V: TRBV7-9
D: TRBD2
CDR3: CASSLGRGGSTDTQYF
DNA: TGTGCCAGCAGCTTAGGGCGGGGGGGCTCCACAGATACGCAGTATTTT

size: NA
J: TRBJ1-3
V: TRBV5-8
D: NA
CDR3: CASSRGVSGNTIYF
DNA: TGTGCCAGCAGCAGGGGCGTTAGTGGAAACACCATATATTTT

size: NA
J: TRBJ2-6
V: TRBV5-8
D: TRBD1
CDR3: CASSSYRDRGLVGANVLTF
DNA: TGTGCCAGCAGCTCCTATCGGGACAGGGGGCTGGTCGGGGCCAACGTCCTGACTTTC

size: few
J: TRBJ2-7
V: TRBV2
D: NA
CDR3: CASSGAYEQYF
DNA: TGTGCCAGCTCCGGGGCCTACGAGCAGTACTTC

size: NA
J: TRBJ1-5
V: TRBV7-6
D: TRBD1
CDR3: CASSKEAGGWQPQHF
DNA: TGTGCCAGCAGCAAGGAGGCAGGGGGTTGGCAGCCCCAGCATTTT

size: NA
J: TRBJ2-1
V: TRBV5-1
D: NA
CDR3: CASSQTPAGSYNEQFF
DNA: TGCGCCAGCAGCCAGACTCCTGCGGGCTCCTACAATGAGCAGTTCTTC

size: few
J: TRBJ2-3
V: TRBV7-3
D: NA
CDR3: CASSLVRASTDTQYF
DNA: TGTGCCAGCAGCTTAGTGAGGGCTAGCACAGATACGCAGTATTTT

size: NA
J: TRBJ2-1
V: TRBV11-2
D: TRBD2
CDR3: CASSLGSSGGPYSYNEQFF
DNA: TGTGCCAGCAGCTTAGGAAGTAGCGGGGGACCCTACTCCTACAATGAGCAGTTCTTC

size: NA
J: TRBJ1-1
V: TRBV5-1
D: NA
CDR3: CASSLQGADEAFF
DNA: TGCGCCAGCTCCCTGCAAGGGGCGGATGAAGCTTTCTTT

size: NA
J: TRBJ1-2
V: TRBV6-6
D: NA
CDR3: CASSYSDSYGYTF
DNA: TGTGCCAGCAGTTACTCAGACAGCTATGGCTACACCTTC

size: few
J: TRBJ2-3
V: TRBV5-8
D: NA
CDR3: CASSLARVLTDTQYF
DNA: TGTGCCAGCAGCTTGGCCCGAGTTCTCACAGATACGCAGTATTTT